This T cell receptor (beta chain) was obtained from a study of OX40 agonist ivuxolimab in advanced cancers. V gave up 4 bases and J gave up 2 bases, with 8 bases separating them. CDR3 size: 13 residues. The V gene's germline CDR1 is MGHRA and CDR2 YSYEKL. The table came from immunoSEQ multiplex PCR; TCRdb's copy has only in-frame clones and leaves some out. The sample records 72,000 or so clones, about four fifths being singletons. This clone was counted once. The rearrangement joins TRBV4-1 to TRBJ1-1; D might be TRBD1 (5 bases). This sequence was found in an adult with an advanced solid tumor such as melanoma, head and neck, liver or kidney cancer. The sequenced sample was CD4+ or CD8+ T cells sorted from blood, obtained in a trial of the OX40 agonist ivuxolimab. CDR3 DNA: TGCGCCAGCAGCCTGCGGGGCAACACTGAAGCTTTCTTT. This translates into CASSLRGNTEAFF.